These T cell receptor beta chains were read from a single sample in a study of OX40 agonist ivuxolimab in advanced cancers. TCRdb's copy holds only in-frame clones and misses some; the assay was immunoSEQ multiplex PCR. Here the sample spans around 150,000 clones, approximately 94% being singletons. This sample comprised CD4+ or CD8+ T cells sorted from blood, obtained in a trial of the OX40 agonist ivuxolimab. The receptors come from an adult with an advanced solid tumor such as melanoma, head and neck, liver or kidney cancer. Both conserved end residues are trimmed from each CDR3. Each record gives: V gene, clone size, J gene, CDR3 protein. Size is omitted from some rows. Given values are once, few, many or a class for expanded clones.

>TRBV15|NA|TRBJ1-2
ATSRGGQGNDGYT
>TRBV29-1|NA|TRBJ2-7
SMATESSYEQY
>TRBV18|NA|TRBJ2-7
ASSQDRGVVGYEQY
>TRBV9|NA|TRBJ2-5
ASSPSRRERLQETQY
>TRBV7-2|NA|TRBJ2-3
ASSFWGGSTDTQY
>TRBV7-9|once|TRBJ1-2
ASSPSETNYGYT
>TRBV9|NA|TRBJ2-7
ASSPVTGSYYEQY
>TRBV7-8|once|TRBJ1-1
ASTYRGESTEAF
>TRBV5-4|NA|TRBJ1-3
ASSLGTKNTIY
>TRBV10-2|once|TRBJ2-3
ASRGPSYPTQY
>TRBV5-6|NA|TRBJ1-2
ASSLLKFVVGGYT
>TRBV2|NA|TRBJ1-2
ASSPTGVPYGYT
>TRBV7-2|NA|TRBJ2-7
ASSSAAGWRYEQY
>TRBV27|once|TRBJ2-7
ASSSWDRPPYEQY
>TRBV7-2|NA|TRBJ1-2
ASSSPGQANNYGYT
>TRBV6-5|NA|TRBJ1-1
ASSQTGTSNTEAF
>TRBV6-5|NA|TRBJ2-5
ASSLRVETQY
>TRBV18|NA|TRBJ1-3
ASSESRAAGNTIY
>TRBV28|NA|TRBJ1-2
ASTMGGNNYGYT
>TRBV4-3|NA|TRBJ2-7
ASSQGRGDSYEQY
>TRBV28|few|TRBJ1-4
ASSLRPTNEKLF
>TRBV11-2|NA|TRBJ2-2
ASSLQGAGGELF
>TRBV6-4|NA|TRBJ2-7
ASSPGPMNYEQY
>TRBV29-1|NA|TRBJ1-2
SATDRGYGYT
>TRBV4-1|NA|TRBJ2-7
ASSPGTSGGFSYEQY
>TRBV5-1|NA|TRBJ1-3
ASSWGQLSSGNTIY
>TRBV27|NA|TRBJ2-1
ASSPFLGLNEQF
>TRBV5-5|NA|TRBJ1-5
ASSFGPGGNQPQH
>TRBV9|NA|TRBJ2-7
ASSVGGWAYEQY
>TRBV7-9|NA|TRBJ1-3
ASSLAFQGIRDTIY
>TRBV7-7|NA|TRBJ2-1
ASSPDWGRNEQF
>TRBV9|NA|TRBJ2-7
ASSPGRGFLYEQY
>TRBV29-1|NA|TRBJ2-5
SVESSGGVGGTQY
>TRBV19|NA|TRBJ1-1
ASSIGQGTTEAF
>TRBV6-5|NA|TRBJ2-1
ASSYPGQQF
>TRBV19|NA|TRBJ2-7
ASSMPPTSARSSYEQY
>TRBV15|NA|TRBJ2-1
ATSRDGWRGWINSGSTWNEQF
>TRBV7-2|NA|TRBJ1-1
ASSLDVNRGGNTEAF
>TRBV20-1|NA|TRBJ2-7
SASFRGEQY
>TRBV10-1|NA|TRBJ2-2
ASSESPYANTGELF
>TRBV7-2|once|TRBJ2-6
ASSLAGFTAGANVLT
>TRBV6-4|NA|TRBJ2-4
ASLLGRAKNIQY
>TRBV27|NA|TRBJ1-5
ASGQGQGAGQPQH
>TRBV18|once|TRBJ2-4
ASSPPTGQKNIQY
>TRBV5-4|NA|TRBJ1-2
ASSFPGTGGYGYT
>TRBV7-2|NA|TRBJ1-4
ASSTGTGDEKLF
>TRBV5-4|NA|TRBJ2-3
ASSPGGTSGSTDTQY
>TRBV7-3|NA|TRBJ2-7
ASSSGRTGVGEQY
>TRBV28|NA|TRBJ1-1
ASSFSVSPGTEAF
>TRBV19|NA|TRBJ2-7
ASMSNREYEQY
>TRBV13|once|TRBJ2-7
ASSLKGGEQY
>TRBV7-9|NA|TRBJ1-1
ASSARGGTEAF
>TRBV5-1|NA|TRBJ2-1
ASSLRASGLYNEQF